This T cell receptor beta chain was observed in a study of long-term antiretroviral therapy in people with HIV. This CDR3 has 13 amino acids. The V and J ends lost 0 bases and 8 bases respectively, with 10 bases between them. CDR1 is PRHDT and CDR2 is FYEKMQ in the germline V gene (reference sequence). Version v3.0 of the immunoSEQ assay ran at survey level. The protocol was immunoSEQ multiplex PCR, while the TCRdb copy is restricted to in-frame clones and leaves out a portion. The sample yields under 45,000 clones, roughly 87% seen once. The source material was unsorted PBMCs, sampled 1 year after starting antiretroviral therapy. This sequence originates from a man between 18 and 29 years old with HIV. The chain employs TRBV13 and TRBJ1-1; no clear D gene. The DNA of the CDR3 is TGTGCCAGCAGCTTAGGGGGGTGGGAAGAAGCTTTCTTT. It codes for CASSLGGWEEAFF.